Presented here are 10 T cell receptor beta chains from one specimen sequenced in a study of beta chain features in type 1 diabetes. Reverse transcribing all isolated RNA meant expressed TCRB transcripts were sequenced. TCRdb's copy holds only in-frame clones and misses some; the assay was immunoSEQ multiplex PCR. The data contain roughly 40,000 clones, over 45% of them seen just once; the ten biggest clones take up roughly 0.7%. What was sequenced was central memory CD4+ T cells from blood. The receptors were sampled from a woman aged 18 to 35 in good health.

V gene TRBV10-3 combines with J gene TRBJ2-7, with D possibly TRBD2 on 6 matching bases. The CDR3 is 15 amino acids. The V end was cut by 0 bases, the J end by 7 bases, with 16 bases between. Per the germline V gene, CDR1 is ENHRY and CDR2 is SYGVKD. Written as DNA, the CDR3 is TGTGCCATCAGTGAGTCAAATATGGGAGGCGGGGAGCAGTACTTC. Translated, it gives CAISESNMGGGEQYF.

This CDR3 reads CASSLGTGLSYNEQFF. For the CDR3, the DNA is TGCGCCAGCAGCTTGGGGACAGGGCTATCCTACAATGAGCAGTTCTTC. The V gene is TRBV5-1, the J gene TRBJ2-1; TRBD1 aligns across 8 bases. Losses at the gene ends were 0 bases for V and 1 base for J; bases not matched to a gene: 3. The germline gives CDR1 SGHRS, CDR2 YFSETQ. The CDR3 runs 16 residues.

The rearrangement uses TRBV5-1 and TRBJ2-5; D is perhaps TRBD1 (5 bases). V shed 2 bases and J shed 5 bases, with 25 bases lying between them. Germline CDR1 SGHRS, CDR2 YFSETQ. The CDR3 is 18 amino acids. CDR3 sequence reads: CASSFSRVPGRLTETQYF. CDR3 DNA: TGCGCCAGCAGCTTTAGCAGGGTCCCCGGGCGGCTGACGGAGACCCAGTACTTC.

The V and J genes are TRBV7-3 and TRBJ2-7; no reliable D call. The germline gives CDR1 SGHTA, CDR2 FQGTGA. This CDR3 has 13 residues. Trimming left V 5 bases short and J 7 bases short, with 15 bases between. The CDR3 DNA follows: TGTGCCAGCAGCCTAAGGGCAGGTCGGGAGCAGTACTTC. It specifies CASSLRAGREQYF. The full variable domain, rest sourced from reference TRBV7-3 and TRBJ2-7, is GAGVSQTPSNKVTEKGKYVELRCDPISGHTALYWYRQSLGQGPEFLIYFQGTGAADDSGLPNDRFFAVRPEGSVSTLKIQRTERGDSAVYLCASSLRAGREQYFGPGTRLTVT.

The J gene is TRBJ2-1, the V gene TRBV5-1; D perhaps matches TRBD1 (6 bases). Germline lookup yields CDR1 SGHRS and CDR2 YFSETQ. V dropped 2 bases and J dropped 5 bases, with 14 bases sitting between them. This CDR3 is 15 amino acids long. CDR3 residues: CASSLLTGQNNEQFF. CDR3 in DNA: TGCGCCAGCAGCTTATTGACAGGCCAAAACAATGAGCAGTTCTTC.

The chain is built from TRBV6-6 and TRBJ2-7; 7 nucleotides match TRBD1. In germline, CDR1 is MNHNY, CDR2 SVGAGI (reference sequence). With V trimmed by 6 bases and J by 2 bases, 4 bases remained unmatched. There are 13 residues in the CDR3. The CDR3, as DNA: TGTGCCAGCAGGAAGACAGGGACCTACGAGCAGTACTTC. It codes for CASRKTGTYEQYF.

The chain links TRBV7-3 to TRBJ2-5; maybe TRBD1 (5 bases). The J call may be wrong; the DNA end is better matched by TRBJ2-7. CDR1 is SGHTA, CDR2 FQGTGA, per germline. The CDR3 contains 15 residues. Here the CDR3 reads CASSLQAGYAYEQYF. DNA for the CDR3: TGTGCCAGCAGCTTACAGGCAGGGTACGCCTACGAGCAGTACTTC.

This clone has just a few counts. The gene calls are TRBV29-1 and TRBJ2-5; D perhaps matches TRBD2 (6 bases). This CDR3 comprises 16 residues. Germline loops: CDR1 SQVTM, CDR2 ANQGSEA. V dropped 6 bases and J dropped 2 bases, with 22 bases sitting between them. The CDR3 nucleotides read TGCAGCGTGCGGGGAGCGACAACTCTTTTACAAGAGACCCAGTACTTC. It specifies CSVRGATTLLQETQYF.

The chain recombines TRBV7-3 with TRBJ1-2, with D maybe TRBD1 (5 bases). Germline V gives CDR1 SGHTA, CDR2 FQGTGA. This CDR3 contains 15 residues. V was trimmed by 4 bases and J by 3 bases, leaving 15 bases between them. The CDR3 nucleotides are TGTGCCAGCAGCTACGTCGGACGGGGGGACTATGGCTACACCTTC. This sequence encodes CASSYVGRGDYGYTF.

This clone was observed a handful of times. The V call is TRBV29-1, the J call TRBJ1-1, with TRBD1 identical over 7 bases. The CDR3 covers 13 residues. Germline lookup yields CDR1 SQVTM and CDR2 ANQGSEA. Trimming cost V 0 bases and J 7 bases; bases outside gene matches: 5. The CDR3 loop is CSVEDAPGGEAFF. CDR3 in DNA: TGCAGCGTTGAAGATGCGCCAGGGGGTGAAGCTTTCTTT.